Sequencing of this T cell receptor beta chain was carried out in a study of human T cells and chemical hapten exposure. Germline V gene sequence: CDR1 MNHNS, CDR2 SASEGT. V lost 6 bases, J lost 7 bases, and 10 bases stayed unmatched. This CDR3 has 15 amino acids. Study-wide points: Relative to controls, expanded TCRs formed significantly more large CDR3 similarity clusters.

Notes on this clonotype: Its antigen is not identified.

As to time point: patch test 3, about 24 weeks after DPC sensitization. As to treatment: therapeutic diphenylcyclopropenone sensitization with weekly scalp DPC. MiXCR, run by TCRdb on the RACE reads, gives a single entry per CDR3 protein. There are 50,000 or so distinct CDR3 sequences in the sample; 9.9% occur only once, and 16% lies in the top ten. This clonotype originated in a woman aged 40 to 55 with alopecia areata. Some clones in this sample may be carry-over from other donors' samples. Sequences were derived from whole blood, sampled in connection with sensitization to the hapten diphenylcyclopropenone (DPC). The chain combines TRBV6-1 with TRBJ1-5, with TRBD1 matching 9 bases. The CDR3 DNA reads TGTGCCAGCAGGACAGGGGGGTTTCAGCCACAGCCCCAGCATTTT. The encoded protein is CASRTGGFQPQPQHF.